Each of the 8 T cell receptor beta chains below was sequenced from the same sample in a study of blood T cell repertoires in COVID-19. The table came from immunoSEQ multiplex PCR; TCRdb's copy has only in-frame clones and leaves some out. The data show roughly 90,000 clones, with roughly 80% seen just once and about 9.4% held by the top ten. The sequenced sample was peripheral blood. These receptors were obtained from a woman between 70 and 85 years old with acute or convalescent COVID-19.

CDR3 in DNA: TGCGCCAGCAGCTTGGAGTGGGGGACTAGTCGAATCAATGAGCAGTTCTTC. It specifies CASSLEWGTSRINEQFF. The rearrangement joins TRBV5-1 to TRBJ2-1; 8 bases line up with TRBD2. Germline lookup yields CDR1 SGHRS and CDR2 YFSETQ. Trimming cost V 0 bases and J 6 bases; bases outside gene matches: 11. The CDR3 runs to 17 residues.

The gene calls are TRBV6-5 and TRBJ2-7; 10 bases agree with TRBD1. Trimming cost V 7 bases and J 3 bases; bases outside gene matches: 6. The CDR3 totals 14 residues. Germline CDR1 MNHEY, CDR2 SVGAGI. The CDR3: CASTRDRGNYEQYF. Written as DNA, the CDR3 is TGTGCCAGCACCCGGGACAGGGGAAACTACGAGCAGTACTTC.

The chain has TRBV5-1 and TRBJ2-2; 10 positions agree with TRBD1. The V gene end was trimmed by 3 bases and the J gene end by 2 bases; junction bases not matched to a gene: 7. The CDR3 extends over 17 amino acids. Germline V gene data show CDR1 as SGHRS and CDR2 as YFSETQ. The CDR3 sequence is CASSSRRDRGNTGELFF. The CDR3 nucleotides are TGCGCCAGCAGCTCCCGCCGGGACAGGGGTAACACCGGGGAGCTGTTTTTT.

The chain carries TRBV30 and TRBJ2-7; 7 nucleotides match TRBD2. Germline assignment: CDR1 GTSNPN and CDR2 SVGIG (reference sequence). The CDR3 has 15 amino acids. Trimming cost V 3 bases and J 5 bases; bases outside gene matches: 13. CDR3 in amino acids: CAWSPARAGVDEQYF. CDR3 DNA sequence: TGTGCCTGGAGCCCGGCCAGGGCGGGAGTCGACGAGCAGTACTTC.

This clone was recorded only once. Other DNA variants within this sample encode the same CDR3. The V and J genes are TRBV6-5 and TRBJ1-2, with 7 bases fitting TRBD1. Germline-derived CDR1 and CDR2 are MNHEY and SVGAGI. This CDR3 region has 13 residues. Trimming took 2 bases from V and 7 from J; bases not matched to a gene: 4. Written as DNA, the CDR3 is TGTGCCAGCAGTTACCGGCAGGGGGGTGGCTACACCTTC. Translated, it gives CASSYRQGGGYTF.

This clone showed up just once. The chain recombines TRBV7-2 with TRBJ1-3; D is unclear. Germline V gene data show CDR1 as SGHTA and CDR2 as FQGNSA. The CDR3 loop spans 15 amino acids. V gave up 2 bases and J gave up 1 base, with 9 bases separating them. CDR3 nucleotide sequence: TGTGCCAGCAGCTTAAAGCCTGCTTCTGGAAACACCATATATTTT. Translated: CASSLKPASGNTIYF.

The chain joins TRBV29-1 to TRBJ1-3; D perhaps matches TRBD1 (6 bases). The CDR3 extends over 14 amino acids. V lost 4 bases, J lost 3 bases, and 13 bases lay in between. Looked up from germline, CDR1 is SQVTM and CDR2 is ANQGSEA. DNA of the CDR3: TGCAGCGTTGTTGTGGGGGCAGTTGGAAACACCATATATTTT. It yields the protein CSVVVGAVGNTIYF. The entire variable domain, with the rest obtained from reference TRBV29-1 and TRBJ1-3, is as follows: SAVISQKPSRDICQRGTSLTIQCQVDSQVTMMFWYRQQPGQSLTLIATANQGSEATYESGFVIDKFPISRPNLTFSTLTVSNMSPEDSSIYLCSVVVGAVGNTIYFGEGSWLTVV.

The chain recombines TRBV19 with TRBJ1-1, with 11 bases that match TRBD1. This CDR3 comprises 16 residues. Trimming cost V 7 bases and J 5 bases; bases outside gene matches: 12. Germline V gives CDR1 LNHDA, CDR2 SQIVND (reference sequence). CDR3 region: CASTEDRGRVGTEAFF. For the CDR3, the DNA is TGTGCCAGTACCGAGGACAGGGGGCGGGTAGGGACTGAAGCTTTCTTT.